The present TCR beta chain was sequenced within a study of control samples from healthy donors and cancer patients (dated by TCRdb to the early 2020s). As regards this clone: The antigen this receptor binds is unknown. Qualities for individual bases were not recorded, and no much larger clone is one base off.

Trimming removed 4 bases from V and 0 bases from J; the gene matches leave 2 bases unexplained. The germline V gene supplies CDR1 SGHTS and CDR2 YDEGEE. Its CDR3 holds 14 amino acids, cysteine through phenylalanine. Of all the DNA, just the CDR3 is kept, 42 bases in frame from base 1. Receptor amplification or capture employed the immunoSEQ multiplex PCR assay. Drawn from immuneACCESS, this table holds only the in-frame rearrangements with V and J called that TCRdb kept. Clones are partly lost; checked studies trace under half to an unresolved V gene and leave the rest unexplained. The sample data list some 130,000 clones, and 80% to 95% of these were observed just once. The ten largest clones represent roughly 2.7% of the sample.

The TCR was taken from a man in his forties or fifties in good health. The sample comprised blood. The rearrangement joined TRBV5-8 to TRBJ1-1; 8 middle bases align to TRBD1. The CDR3 here reads CASSVTGVNTEAFF. The DNA is as follows: TGTGCCAGCAGCGTGACAGGGGTGAACACTGAAGCTTTCTTT.